This entry is about one T cell receptor (beta chain). Original processing methods: Nucleated cell counts were estimated from reference gene primer amplification. Sequenced by immunoSEQ multiplex PCR; TCRdb stores in-frame clones only, minus some. Clone size and V and J calls were adopted from that table, with D and trimming inferred from the DNA. This table has about 150,000 clones, roughly 84% appearing once. This sample stems from a study of blood T cell repertoires in COVID-19. Overall study: Some COVID-19 samples were acute and others convalescent; all came from the United States, Italy and Spain. Sources were T cells, B-cell-depleted T cells, or PBMCs; the material itself was cDNA or gDNA.

Patients at the Seattle site were enrolled during active infection and followed longitudinally. This CDR3 has 15 amino acids. Germline V CDR1 and CDR2: MNHEY, SMNVEV (reference sequence). V gave up 6 bases and J gave up 4 bases, with 18 bases separating them. Sequencing was carried out using peripheral blood. J is TRBJ1-2 and V is TRBV27, with D possibly being TRBD1 (6 bases). The source of this sequence is a man aged 60-69 years with COVID-19, enrolled during active disease. The CDR3 protein is CASSPKAGTLYGYTF. The CDR3 DNA follows: TGTGCCAGCAGCCCCAAGGCCGGGACACTCTATGGCTACACCTTC.